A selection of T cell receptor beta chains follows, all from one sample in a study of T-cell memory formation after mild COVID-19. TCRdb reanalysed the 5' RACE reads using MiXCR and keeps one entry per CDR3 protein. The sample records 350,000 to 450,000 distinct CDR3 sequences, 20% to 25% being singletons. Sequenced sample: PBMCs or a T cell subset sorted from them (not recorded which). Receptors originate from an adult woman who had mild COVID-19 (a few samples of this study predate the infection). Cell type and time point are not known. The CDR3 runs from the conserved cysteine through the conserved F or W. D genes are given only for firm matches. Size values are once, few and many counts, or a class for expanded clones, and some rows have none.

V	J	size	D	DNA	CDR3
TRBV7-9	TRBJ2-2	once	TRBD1	TGTGCCAGCAGCTTTAACCCCGGGACAGGGGCATCCGGGGAGCTGTTTTTT	CASSFNPGTGASGELFF
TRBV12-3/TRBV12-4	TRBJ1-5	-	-	TGTGCCAGCAGTTTCGGGGGCCAACAGCCCCAGCATTTT	CASSFGGQQPQHF
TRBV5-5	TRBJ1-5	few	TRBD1	TGTGCCAGCAGCCCTATGGGAGGGGACAGTAGCAATCAGCCCCAGCATTTT	CASSPMGGDSSNQPQHF
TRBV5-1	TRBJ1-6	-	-	TGCGCCAGCAGCTTGGATTGGGACGTTCGTTCACCCCTCCACTTT	CASSLDWDVRSPLHF
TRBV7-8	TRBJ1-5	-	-	TGTGCCAGCAGCTTGCGGGGGTCCTATAGCAATCAGCCCCAGCATTTT	CASSLRGSYSNQPQHF
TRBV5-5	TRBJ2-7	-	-	TGTGCCAGCAGCTTGGAATGGTCCTCCTACGAGCAGTACTTC	CASSLEWSSYEQYF
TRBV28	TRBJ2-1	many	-	TGTGCCAGCGGCCCCCGAAGCACGAGCTCCTACAATGAGCAGTTCTTC	CASGPRSTSSYNEQFF
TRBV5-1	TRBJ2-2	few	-	TGCGCCAGCAGCCGGGCCCTAGGGGTGAACACCGGGGAGCTGTTTTTT	CASSRALGVNTGELFF
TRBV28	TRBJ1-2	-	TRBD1	TGTGCCAGCAGTTCTGGACAGGGTGATGGCTACACCTTC	CASSSGQGDGYTF
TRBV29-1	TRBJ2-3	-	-	TGCAGCCCCCACACAGATACGCAGTATTTT	CSPHTDTQYF
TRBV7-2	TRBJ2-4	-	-	TGTGCCAGCAGCTCACAGGTTGGCAAAAACATTCAGTACTTC	CASSSQVGKNIQYF
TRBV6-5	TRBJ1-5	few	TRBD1	TGTGCCAGCCAGGGACAGCCCAATCAGCCCCAGCATTTT	CASQGQPNQPQHF
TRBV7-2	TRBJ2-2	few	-	TGTGCCAGCAGCTTATCGGTCGGCCGCCACGCCGGGGAGCTGTTTTTT	CASSLSVGRHAGELFF
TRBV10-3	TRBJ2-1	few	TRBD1	TGTGCCATCAGTGATGAAATGCGGGACAGGGAGTTCTTC	CAISDEMRDREFF
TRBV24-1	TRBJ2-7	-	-	TGTGCCACCAGTGACGGGACCCTCGGATCCTACGAGCAGTACTTC	CATSDGTLGSYEQYF
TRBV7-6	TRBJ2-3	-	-	TGTGCCAGCAGCGAGTGGGACGGCAGCACAGATACGCAGTATTTT	CASSEWDGSTDTQYF
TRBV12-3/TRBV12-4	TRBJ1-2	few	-	TGTGCCAGCAGTTTATTAGGGGTCTCTGGCTACACCTTC	CASSLLGVSGYTF
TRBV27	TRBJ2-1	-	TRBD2	TGTGCCAGCAGTTTAATTCTAGCGGGATCTCACAATGAGCAGTTCTTC	CASSLILAGSHNEQFF
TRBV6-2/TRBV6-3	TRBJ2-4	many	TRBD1	TGTGCCAGCAGTTACTCGGGGACAGAGGTCGACATTCAGTACTTC	CASSYSGTEVDIQYF
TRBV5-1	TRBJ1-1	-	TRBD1	TGCGCCAGCAGTTACACAACAGGGGGCAACACTGAAGCTTTCTTT	CASSYTTGGNTEAFF
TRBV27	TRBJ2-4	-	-	TGTGCCAGCAGTTTACAGGGCGCAGGGGGGGCCAAAAACATTCAGTACTTC	CASSLQGAGGAKNIQYF
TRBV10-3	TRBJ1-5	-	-	TGTGCCATCTCCCGCGGACCAGGGTCCGATCAGCCCCAGCATTTT	CAISRGPGSDQPQHF
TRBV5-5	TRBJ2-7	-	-	TGTGCCAGCAGCTCAAACCCGGACAGTACCTACGAGCAGTACTTC	CASSSNPDSTYEQYF
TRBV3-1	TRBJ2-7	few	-	TGTGCCAGCAGCCAAAGTTATCCTAAGGACTACGAGCAGTACTTC	CASSQSYPKDYEQYF
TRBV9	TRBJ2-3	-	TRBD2	TGTGCCAGCAGTCACCCACTAGCGGGAGGGGCAGATACGCAGTATTTT	CASSHPLAGGADTQYF
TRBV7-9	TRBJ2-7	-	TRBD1	TGTGCCAGCAGCTTGTCGGACAGGGTGTACGAGCAGTACTTC	CASSLSDRVYEQYF
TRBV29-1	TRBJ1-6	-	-	TGCAGCGTCGGCCTAAGTGATAATTCACCCCTCCACTTT	CSVGLSDNSPLHF
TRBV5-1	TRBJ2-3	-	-	TGCGCCAGCAGCTTGGGTCAGGTCAGCGCAGATACGCAGTATTTT	CASSLGQVSADTQYF
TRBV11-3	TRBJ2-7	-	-	TGTGCCAGCAGCTTAGCCTCCCAGGGCTACGAGCAGTACTTC	CASSLASQGYEQYF
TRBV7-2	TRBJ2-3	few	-	TGTGCCAGCACCGACCGCGGAGGGCCAGATACGCAGTATTTT	CASTDRGGPDTQYF
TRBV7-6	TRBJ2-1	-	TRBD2	TGTGCCAGCAGCGGGCGGGGAGCGGGGGGTCTCAATGAGCAGTTCTTC	CASSGRGAGGLNEQFF
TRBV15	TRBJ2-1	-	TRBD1	TGTGCCACCAGCAGAGATCCGACAGGGGCCAATGAGCAGTTCTTC	CATSRDPTGANEQFF
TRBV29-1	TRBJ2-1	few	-	TGCAGCGTTCGAGGCCCTGAGCAGTTCTTC	CSVRGPEQFF
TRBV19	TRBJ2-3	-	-	TGTGCCAGTAGTGAAGGAGGTCTTACAGATACGCAGTATTTT	CASSEGGLTDTQYF
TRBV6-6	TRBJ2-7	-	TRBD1	TGTGCCAGCAGGGAGACAGGGACGTCCTACGAGCAGTACTTC	CASRETGTSYEQYF
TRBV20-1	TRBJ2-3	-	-	TGCAGTGCCTCGGGGGAGGCCACAGATACGCAGTATTTT	CSASGEATDTQYF
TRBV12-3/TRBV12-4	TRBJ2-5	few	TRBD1	TGTGCCAGCAGTAACCCGGGACAGGGGAGGCAAGAGACCCAGTACTTC	CASSNPGQGRQETQYF
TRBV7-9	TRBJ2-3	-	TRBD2	TGTGCCAGCAGCTCTCTGGATCGGGGGGGGGCAGATACGCAGTATTTT	CASSSLDRGGADTQYF
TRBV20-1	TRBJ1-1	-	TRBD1	TGCAGTGCTAACCCGTATCAGGGGGCGCAGGCCACTGAAGCTTTCTTT	CSANPYQGAQATEAFF
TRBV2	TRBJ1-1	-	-	TGTGCCAGCAGGTCCAGGGGAAACACTGAAGCTTTCTTT	CASRSRGNTEAFF
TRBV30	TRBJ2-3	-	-	TGTGCCTTCGCTCGACTGAGAGATACGCAGTATTTT	CAFARLRDTQYF
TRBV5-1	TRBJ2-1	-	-	TGCGCCAGCAGCTTGGCGAATTCCTACAATGAGCAGTTCTTC	CASSLANSYNEQFF
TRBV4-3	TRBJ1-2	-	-	TGCGCCAGCAGCCAAGATTTATCAGGGATAGATGGCTACACCTTC	CASSQDLSGIDGYTF
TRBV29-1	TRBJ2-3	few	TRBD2	TGCAGCTTAGCGGGAGCCACAGATACGCAGTATTTT	CSLAGATDTQYF
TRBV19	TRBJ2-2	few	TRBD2	TGTGCCAGTACCCCGGGACTAGCGGGACGTACCGGGGAGCTGTTTTTT	CASTPGLAGRTGELFF
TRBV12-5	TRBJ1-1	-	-	TGTGCTAGTGGTTTGGTACCGAGCACTGAAGCTTTCTTT	CASGLVPSTEAFF
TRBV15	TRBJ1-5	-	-	TGTGCCACCAGCAGAGATAAAGGGTTTCAGCCCCAGCATTTT	CATSRDKGFQPQHF
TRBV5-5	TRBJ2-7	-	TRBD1	TGTGCCAGCAGCTCCTGGGACAGGGGAGTCTACGAGCAGTACTTC	CASSSWDRGVYEQYF
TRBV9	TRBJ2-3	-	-	TGTGCCAGCAGCGTCCGGTCGACTCAACGGGGCACAGATACGCAGTATTTT	CASSVRSTQRGTDTQYF
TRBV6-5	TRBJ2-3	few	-	TGTGCCAGCCAGGGGATTGGAACAGATACGCAGTATTTT	CASQGIGTDTQYF
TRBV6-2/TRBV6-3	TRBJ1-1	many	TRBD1	TGTGCCAGCAGTTCGGGACAGATCTTAACTGAAGCTTTCTTT	CASSSGQILTEAFF
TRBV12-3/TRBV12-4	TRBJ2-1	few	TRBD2	TGTGCCAGCAGTTTCTCGGCGGGGGCCTACAATGAGCAGTTCTTC	CASSFSAGAYNEQFF
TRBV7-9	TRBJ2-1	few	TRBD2	TGTGCCAGCAGCTCGAACGAGCGGGAGGGCCGGGGGGAGCAGTTCTTC	CASSSNEREGRGEQFF
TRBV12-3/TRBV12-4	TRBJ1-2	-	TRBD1	TGTGCCAGCAGGCCGACAGGGGATGGCGGCTACACCTTC	CASRPTGDGGYTF
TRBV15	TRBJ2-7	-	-	TGTGCCACCAGCAGAGAGGGCGAGGGAAATTACTACGAGCAGTACTTC	CATSREGEGNYYEQYF
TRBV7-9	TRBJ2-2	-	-	TGTGCCAGCAGCCATCGGGACGACCAGCCCTACACCGGGGAGCTGTTTTTT	CASSHRDDQPYTGELFF
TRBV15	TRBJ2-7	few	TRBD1	TGTGCCACCAGCGCCCACATACCGGGACAGGGTAACTACGAGCAGTACTTC	CATSAHIPGQGNYEQYF